This T cell receptor beta chain originates from a study of T-cell reconstitution after alpha-beta-depleted transplantation in children. Unique molecular identifiers were used in preparing the TCRbeta library. MiXCR, run by TCRdb on the PCR reads, gives a single entry per CDR3 protein. The sample yields approximately 520,000 distinct CDR3 sequences, 11% seen once. The V end lost 7 bases, the J end lost 5 bases, and 14 bases lay between the germline ends. The CDR3 has 13 residues. CDR1 is MNHEY and CDR2 is SMNVEV in the germline V gene (reference sequence). Concerning this clonotype itself: No antigen is known for it.

Study-level findings and limits: In patients about two months after transplant, alpha-beta T cells reportedly arose from several hundred expanded graft clones. Surviving recipient T cells and intrathymic progenitors accounted for some patients' high TCRbeta diversity at day 60. After one year, T-cell counts and TCRbeta diversity mostly came from new T cells.

This receptor was identified in a female patient aged 2-9 years who had a stem cell transplant for aplastic anemia, so the T cells may come from the graft donor. The chain carries TRBV27 and TRBJ2-5; maybe TRBD2 (5 bases). The source was PBMCs, mostly from graft donor cells, collected 180 days after TCRalphabeta/CD19-depleted stem cell transplant. The CDR3 is CASKTRPGETQYF. In DNA form, the CDR3 reads TGTGCCAGCAAAACGCGTCCGGGGGAGACCCAGTACTTC.